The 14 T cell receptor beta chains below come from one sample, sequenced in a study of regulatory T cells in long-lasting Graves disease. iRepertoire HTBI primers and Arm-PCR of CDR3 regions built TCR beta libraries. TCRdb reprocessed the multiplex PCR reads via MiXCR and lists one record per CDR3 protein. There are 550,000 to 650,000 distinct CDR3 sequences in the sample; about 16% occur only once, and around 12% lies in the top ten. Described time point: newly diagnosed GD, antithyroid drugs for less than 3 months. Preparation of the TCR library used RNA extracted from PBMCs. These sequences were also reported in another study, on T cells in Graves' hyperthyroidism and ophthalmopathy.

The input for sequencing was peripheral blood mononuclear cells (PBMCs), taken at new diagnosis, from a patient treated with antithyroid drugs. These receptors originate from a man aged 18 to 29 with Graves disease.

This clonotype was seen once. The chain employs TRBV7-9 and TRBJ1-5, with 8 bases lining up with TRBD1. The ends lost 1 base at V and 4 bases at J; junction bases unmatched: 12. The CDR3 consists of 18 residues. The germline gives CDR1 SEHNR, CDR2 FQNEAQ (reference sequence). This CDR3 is CASSLEILRDRINQPQHF. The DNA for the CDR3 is TGTGCCAGCAGCTTAGAAATCCTCCGGGACAGGATAAATCAGCCCCAGCATTTT.

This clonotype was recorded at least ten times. The CDR3 DNA is TGTGCCAGCAGCGTATGGGCGGATATGAACACTGAAGCTTTCTTT. Encoded protein: CASSVWADMNTEAFF. The gene calls are TRBV9 and TRBJ1-1; D gene uncertain. Deletions cut 1 base from V and 0 bases from J, with 10 bases between. This CDR3 comprises 15 residues. CDR1 and CDR2 from the germline V gene are SGDLS and YYNGEE.

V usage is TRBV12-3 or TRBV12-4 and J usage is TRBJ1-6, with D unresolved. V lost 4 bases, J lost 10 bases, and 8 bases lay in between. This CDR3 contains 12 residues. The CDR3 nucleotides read TGTGCCAGCAGTTCCCCGAGGTCACCCCTCCACTTT. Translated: CASSSPRSPLHF.

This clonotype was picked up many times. DNA for the CDR3: TGCGCCAGCAGCTTTACTGTTTATGGGTCGGGACTGCAGTTCTTC. Encoded protein: CASSFTVYGSGLQFF. The rearrangement uses TRBV5-1 and TRBJ2-1; weak D call: TRBD2 (6 bases). Deletions cut 2 bases from V and 12 bases from J, with 21 bases between. Germline CDR1 reads SGHRS; CDR2 reads YFSETQ. The CDR3 is 15 residues long.

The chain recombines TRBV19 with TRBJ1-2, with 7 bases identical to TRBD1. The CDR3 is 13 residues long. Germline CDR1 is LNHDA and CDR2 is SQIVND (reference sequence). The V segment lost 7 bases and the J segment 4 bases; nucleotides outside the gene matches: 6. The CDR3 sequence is CASTQTGIYGYTF. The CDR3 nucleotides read TGTGCCAGTACCCAGACAGGGATCTATGGCTACACCTTC.

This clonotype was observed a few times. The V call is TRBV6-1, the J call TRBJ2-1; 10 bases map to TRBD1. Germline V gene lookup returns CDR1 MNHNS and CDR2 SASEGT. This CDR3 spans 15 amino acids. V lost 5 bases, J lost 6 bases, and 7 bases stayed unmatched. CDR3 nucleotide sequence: TGTGCCAGCAGTCCCCGGGACAGGGGCGGCAATGAGCAGTTCTTC. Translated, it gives CASSPRDRGGNEQFF.

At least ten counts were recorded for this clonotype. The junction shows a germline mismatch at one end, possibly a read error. The CDR3 loop reads CASSSGTSYEQYF. The CDR3 nucleotides are TGTGCCAGCAGCTCCGGCACCTCCTACGAGCAGTACTTC. The chain has TRBV5-1 and TRBJ2-7, with D uncertain. The V gene's germline CDR1 is SGHRS and CDR2 YFSETQ. The CDR3 has 13 residues.

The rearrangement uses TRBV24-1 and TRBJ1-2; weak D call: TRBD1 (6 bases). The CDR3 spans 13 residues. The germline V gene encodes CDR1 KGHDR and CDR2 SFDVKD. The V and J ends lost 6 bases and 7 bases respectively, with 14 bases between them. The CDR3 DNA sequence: TGTGCCACCAGTTTACCAGGGGATGCTGGCTACACCTTC. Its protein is CATSLPGDAGYTF.

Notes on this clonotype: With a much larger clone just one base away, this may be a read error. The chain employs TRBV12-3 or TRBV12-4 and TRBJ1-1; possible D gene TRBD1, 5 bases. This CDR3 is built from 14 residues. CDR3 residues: CASTPGVLKTEAFF. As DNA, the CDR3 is TGTGCCAGCACCCCGGGGGTACTGAAGACTGAAGCTTTCTTT.

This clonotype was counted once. The CDR3 loop reads CASSPPGAGVNEQFF. The CDR3 DNA reads TGTGCCAGCAGCCCTCCTGGGGCGGGAGTCAATGAGCAGTTCTTC. The chain carries TRBV12-3 or TRBV12-4 and TRBJ2-1; TRBD2 agrees at 7 bases. The CDR3 loop spans 15 amino acids. The J segment lost 6 bases and the V segment lost 6 bases, leaving 11 bases of the junction unmatched.

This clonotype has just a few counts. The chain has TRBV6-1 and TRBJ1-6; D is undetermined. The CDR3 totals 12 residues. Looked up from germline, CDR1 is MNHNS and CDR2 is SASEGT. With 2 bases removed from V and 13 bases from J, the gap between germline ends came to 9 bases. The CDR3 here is CASSESSLPLHF. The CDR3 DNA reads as TGTGCCAGCAGTGAATCTTCCCTTCCCCTCCACTTT.

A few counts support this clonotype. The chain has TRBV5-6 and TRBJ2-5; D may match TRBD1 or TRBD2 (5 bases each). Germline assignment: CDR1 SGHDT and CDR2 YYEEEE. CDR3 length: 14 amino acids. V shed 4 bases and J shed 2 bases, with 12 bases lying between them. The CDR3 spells CASSLWDQQETQYF. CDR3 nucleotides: TGTGCCAGCAGCCTATGGGACCAGCAAGAGACCCAGTACTTC.

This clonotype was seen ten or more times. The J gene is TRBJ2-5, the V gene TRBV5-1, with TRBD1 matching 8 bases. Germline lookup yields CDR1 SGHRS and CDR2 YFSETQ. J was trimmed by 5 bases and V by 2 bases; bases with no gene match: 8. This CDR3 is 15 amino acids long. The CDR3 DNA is TGCGCCAGCAGCTTCCAAGGACAGGGCGGCGAGACCCAGTACTTC. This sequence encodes CASSFQGQGGETQYF.

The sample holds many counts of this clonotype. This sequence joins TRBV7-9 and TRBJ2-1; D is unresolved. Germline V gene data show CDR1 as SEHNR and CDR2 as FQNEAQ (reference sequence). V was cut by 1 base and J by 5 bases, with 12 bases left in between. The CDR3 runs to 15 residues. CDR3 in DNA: TGTGCCAGCAGCTTAGTGCGGCTAGGTAACAATGAGCAGTTCTTC. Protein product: CASSLVRLGNNEQFF.